One T cell receptor beta chain is described in this entry. The target antigen is unknown. Original data processing: A papillary thyroid cancer distant-metastasis classifier was built from CDR3 differences across clinicopathological groups. TCRdb re-called clones from the PCR reads using MiXCR. The V and J calls and clone size come from TCRdb's table, not from the authors' own analysis. In the table there are 26,000 or so clones, 15% of which are singletons. Trimming shortened V by 6 bases and J by 2 bases, and 11 bases separated the two germline ends. The germline CDR1 and CDR2 sequences are SGHNT and YENEEA. The CDR3 is made up of 15 amino acids. This sample is drawn from a study of metastatic and nonmetastatic thyroid tumors. About the research overall: The study looked at repertoires side by side in blood and in tumor or nodule tissue from malignant and benign thyroid patients.

Study-level findings and limits: According to reports, the diversity of TCR beta was significantly higher in malignant thyroid tumors than in benign nodules, and this held in both blood and tumor samples.

None of the patients had undergone any treatment ahead of thyroid surgery. This receptor was identified in a male donor with papillary thyroid cancer or a benign thyroid nodule (not recorded which). Some clones in this sample may be carry-over from other donors' samples. This chain links TRBV11-3 with TRBJ1-6; no clear D gene. The sequencing sample was made of blood. The DNA of the CDR3 is TGTGCCAGCAGGGCAACAGCCGCCTATAATTCACCCCTCCACTTT. This translates into CASRATAAYNSPLHF. The variable domain in full, with the rest retrieved from reference TRBV11-3 and TRBJ1-6, is EAGVVQSPRYKIIEKKQPVAFWCNPISGHNTLYWYLQNLGQGPELLIRYENEEAVDDSQLPKDRFSAERLKGVDSTLKIQPAELGDSAVYLCASRATAAYNSPLHFGNGTRLTVT.